This T cell receptor (beta chain) was documented in a study of control samples from healthy donors and cancer patients. The table came from immunoSEQ multiplex PCR; TCRdb's copy has only in-frame clones and leaves some out. The sample contains approximately 220,000 clones, just under 95% of which appear only once. Trimming took 2 bases from V and 0 from J, leaving 8 bases between them. Germline values: CDR1 LNHDA, CDR2 SQIVND (reference sequence). The CDR3 is 14 residues long. Sequenced: blood. V usage is TRBV19 and J usage is TRBJ2-7; D is possibly TRBD1 (5 bases). This sequence originates from a man aged 50-60 years in good health. The CDR3 region has the DNA TGTGCCAGTAGTATACAGGGATCCTCCTACGAGCAGTACTTC. Its protein is CASSIQGSSYEQYF.